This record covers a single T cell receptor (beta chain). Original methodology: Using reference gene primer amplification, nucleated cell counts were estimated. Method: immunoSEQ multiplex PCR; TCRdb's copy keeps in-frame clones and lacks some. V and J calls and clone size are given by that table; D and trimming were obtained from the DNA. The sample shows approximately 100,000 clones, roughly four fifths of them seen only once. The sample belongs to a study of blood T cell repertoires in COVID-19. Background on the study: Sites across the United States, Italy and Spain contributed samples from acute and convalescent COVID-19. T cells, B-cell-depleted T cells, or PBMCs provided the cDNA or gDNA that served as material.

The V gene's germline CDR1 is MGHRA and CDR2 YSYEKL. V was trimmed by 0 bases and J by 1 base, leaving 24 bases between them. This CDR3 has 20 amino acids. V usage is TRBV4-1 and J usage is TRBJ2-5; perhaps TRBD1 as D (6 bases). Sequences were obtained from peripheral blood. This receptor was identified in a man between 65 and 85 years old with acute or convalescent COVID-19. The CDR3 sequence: CASSQEPSGQLLPRQETQYF. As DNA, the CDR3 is TGCGCCAGCAGCCAAGAACCGAGTGGACAGCTCCTACCTCGCCAAGAGACCCAGTACTTC.